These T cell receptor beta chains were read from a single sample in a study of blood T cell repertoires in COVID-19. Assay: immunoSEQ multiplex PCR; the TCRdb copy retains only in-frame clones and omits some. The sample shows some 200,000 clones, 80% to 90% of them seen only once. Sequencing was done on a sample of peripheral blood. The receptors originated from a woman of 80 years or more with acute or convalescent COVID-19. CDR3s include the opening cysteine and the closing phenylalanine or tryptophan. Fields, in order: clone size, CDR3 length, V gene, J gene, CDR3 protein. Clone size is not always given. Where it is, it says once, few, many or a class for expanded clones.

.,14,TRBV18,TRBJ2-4,CASSPQDGGTIQYF
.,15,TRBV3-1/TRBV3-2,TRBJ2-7,CASSQVDRASTKQYF
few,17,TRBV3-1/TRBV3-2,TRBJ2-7,CASSQDIRDRPFYEQYF
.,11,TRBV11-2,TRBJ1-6,CASSLGQGTHF
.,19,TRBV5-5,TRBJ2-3,CASSSGLAGRRGVQDTQYF
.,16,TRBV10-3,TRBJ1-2,CAISQGRTGSNYGYTF
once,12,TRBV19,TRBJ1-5,CASSLYDQPQHF
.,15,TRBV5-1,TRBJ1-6,CASSPDGLYNSPLHF
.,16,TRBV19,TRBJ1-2,CASSIGRGGENYGYTF
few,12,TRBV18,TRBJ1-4,CASSQTREKLFF
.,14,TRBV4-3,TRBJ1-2,CASSRDRDLSGYTF
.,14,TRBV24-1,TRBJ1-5,CATSPAGSNQPQHF
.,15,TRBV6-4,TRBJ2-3,CASSDYSGGPDTQYF
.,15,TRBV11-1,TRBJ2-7,CASSLATSGPYEQYF
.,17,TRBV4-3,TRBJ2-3,CASSQDQRRGETDTQYF
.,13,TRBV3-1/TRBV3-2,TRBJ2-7,CASSQVSSYEQYF
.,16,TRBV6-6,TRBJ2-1,CASSGLVERAKNEQFF
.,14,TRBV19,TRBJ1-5,CASRTTGGNQPQHF
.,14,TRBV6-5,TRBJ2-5,CASSYSGGGKTQYF
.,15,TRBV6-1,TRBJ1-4,CASSEVDNRREKLFF
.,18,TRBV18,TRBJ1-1,CASSLLSAPGQVGGRAFF
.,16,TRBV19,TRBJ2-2,CASSIDRWQGPGELFF
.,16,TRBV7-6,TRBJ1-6,CASSLKPGHGGSPLHF
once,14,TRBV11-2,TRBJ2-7,CASSIDRVRSEQYF
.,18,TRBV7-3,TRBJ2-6,CASSRLTGSPSGANVLTF
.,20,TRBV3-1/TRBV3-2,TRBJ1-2,CASSQVTDRGGSGGSYGYTF
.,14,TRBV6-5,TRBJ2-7,CATGGAGGPFEQYF
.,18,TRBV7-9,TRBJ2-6,CASSLDGGWYSGANVLTF
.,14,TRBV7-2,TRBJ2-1,CASSFGGSYNEQFF
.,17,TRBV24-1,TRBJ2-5,CATSDLGRQGGQETQYF
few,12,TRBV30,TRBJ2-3,CAWTQGSDTQYF
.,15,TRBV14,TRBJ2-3,CASSNSGGPTDTQYF
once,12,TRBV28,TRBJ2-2,CASSTVTGELFF
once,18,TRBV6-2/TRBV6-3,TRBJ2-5,CASSYRKEFRVTRETQYF
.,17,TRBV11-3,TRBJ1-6,CASSLDRGQGVVSPLHF
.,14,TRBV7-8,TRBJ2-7,CASSRTGRSYEQYF
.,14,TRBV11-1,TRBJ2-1,CASSLSGGYNEQFF
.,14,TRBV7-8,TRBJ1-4,CASSLSRANEKLFF
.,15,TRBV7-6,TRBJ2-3,CASSLVGGGTDTQYF
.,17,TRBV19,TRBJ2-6,CASSIVLSDPGANVLTF
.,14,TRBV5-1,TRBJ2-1,CASSTTSGGSRQFF